Listed here are 27 T cell receptor beta chains from one sample, sequenced in a study of blood T cell repertoires in COVID-19. Profiling relied on immunoSEQ multiplex PCR, and the TCRdb table lists in-frame clones only, not all of them. There are 95,000 or so clones in the sample; around 90% occur only once, and under 3.5% lies in the top ten. Specimen: peripheral blood. All receptors derive from a woman in her 70s with acute or convalescent COVID-19.

The gene calls are TRBV4-1 and TRBJ2-4; 9 bases agree with TRBD2. This CDR3 has 19 amino acids. The germline V gene encodes CDR1 MGHRA and CDR2 YSYEKL. V shed 1 base, J shed 6 bases, and the junction held 16 bases outside the gene matches. For the CDR3, the DNA is TGCGCCAGCAGCCAAGGGGATATTTTGCAGCGGGAGGTCGGAAACATTCAGTACTTC. Translating gives CASSQGDILQREVGNIQYF.

The chain joins TRBV11-3 to TRBJ2-7; 13 nucleotides agree with TRBD2. Germline V gene lookup returns CDR1 SGHNT and CDR2 YENEEA. V shed 4 bases, J shed 7 bases, and the junction held 7 bases outside the gene matches. This CDR3 has 15 residues. CDR3 region: CASSSRTSGSGEQYF. The DNA for the CDR3 is TGTGCCAGCAGCTCCCGGACTAGCGGGAGTGGTGAGCAGTACTTC. Filled out from reference TRBV11-3 and TRBJ2-7, the complete variable domain reads EAGVVQSPRYKIIEKKQPVAFWCNPISGHNTLYWYLQNLGQGPELLIRYENEEAVDDSQLPKDRFSAERLKGVDSTLKIQPAELGDSAVYLCASSSRTSGSGEQYFGPGTRLTVT.

This clone was observed a handful of times. The chain recombines TRBV29-1 with TRBJ1-2, with D tentatively TRBD1 (5 bases). The V gene lost 6 bases and the J gene lost 1 base, with 15 bases spanning the gap. In germline, CDR1 is SQVTM, CDR2 ANQGSEA. This CDR3 has 14 residues. In nucleotides, the CDR3 is TGCAGCGTCCTCCGGACACTTTTTAACTATGGCTACACCTTC. Its translation: CSVLRTLFNYGYTF.

The chain uses TRBV5-1 and TRBJ2-2; TRBD1 agrees at 10 bases. CDR1 is SGHRS and CDR2 is YFSETQ in the germline V gene. V lost 1 base and J lost 3; bases outside the gene matches: 6. This CDR3 is 17 amino acids long. In DNA, the CDR3 is TGCGCCAGCAGCTTGAACGGACAGGGGGTGGACACCGGGGAGCTGTTTTTT. It is translated as CASSLNGQGVDTGELFF. Looking up the rest from reference TRBV5-1 and TRBJ2-2 gives the full variable domain: KAGVTQTPRYLIKTRGQQVTLSCSPISGHRSVSWYQQTPGQGLQFLFEYFSETQRNKGNFPGRFSGRQFSNSRSEMNVSTLELGDSALYLCASSLNGQGVDTGELFFGEGSRLTVL.

The chain joins TRBV29-1 to TRBJ2-5; 13 bases are shared with TRBD2. Trimming took 7 bases from V and 5 from J; bases not matched to a gene: 7. The CDR3 is 14 amino acids. Germline V gene lookup returns CDR1 SQVTM and CDR2 ANQGSEA. CDR3 amino acids: CSGRTSGGPETQYF. For the CDR3, the DNA is TGCAGCGGCCGGACTAGCGGGGGTCCGGAGACCCAGTACTTC.

This rearrangement joins TRBV30 to TRBJ1-2; tentative D call: TRBD1 (6 bases). The V end was cut by 5 bases, the J end by 7 bases, with 14 bases between. The CDR3 runs 12 residues. Germline assignment: CDR1 GTSNPN and CDR2 SVGIG (reference sequence). Here the CDR3 reads CAWETGPSGYTF. The CDR3, as DNA: TGTGCCTGGGAGACAGGCCCGAGTGGCTACACCTTC.

This rearrangement joins TRBV30 to TRBJ1-5; a weak D match, TRBD1 (6 bases). This CDR3 region has 17 residues. CDR1 and CDR2 (germline): GTSNPN, SVGIG (reference sequence). V shed 0 bases and J shed 0 bases, with 15 bases lying between them. The CDR3: CAWSVQGGSYSNQPQHF. The CDR3 nucleotides are TGTGCCTGGAGTGTACAAGGGGGTTCTTATAGCAATCAGCCCCAGCATTTT.

The chain carries TRBV2 and TRBJ1-2; D is uncertain. The CDR3 is made up of 16 amino acids. The V end was cut by 2 bases, the J end by 8 bases, with 21 bases between. Germline values: CDR1 SNHLY, CDR2 FYNNEI. The CDR3 bases are TGTGCCAGCAGTGAACTCTCCACGGAGCGTAGAAGAGGCTACACCTTC. It yields the protein CASSELSTERRRGYTF. Using reference TRBV2 and TRBJ1-2 for the parts outside the CDR3, the full variable domain is EPEVTQTPSHQVTQMGQEVILRCVPISNHLYFYWYRQILGQKVEFLVSFYNNEISEKSEIFDDQFSVERPDGSNFTLKIRSTKLEDSAMYFCASSELSTERRRGYTFGSGTRLTVV.

The chain recombines TRBV28 with TRBJ1-2; possibly TRBD1 for D (6 bases). CDR3 length equals 16 residues. Germline-derived CDR1 and CDR2 are MDHEN and SYDVKM. V was pared by 7 bases and J by 5 bases, with 23 bases between. The CDR3 spells CASTRSGGQRGYGYTF. The CDR3 nucleotides are TGTGCCAGCACCCGATCGGGGGGGCAAAGGGGTTATGGCTACACCTTC.

V gene TRBV19 combines with J gene TRBJ1-6; 7 positions agree with TRBD1. Germline CDR1 is LNHDA and CDR2 is SQIVND (reference sequence). The CDR3 spans 16 residues. V was pared by 0 bases and J by 7 bases, with 6 bases of the junction left unmatched. CDR3: CASSIDGRGWNSPLHF. In DNA, the CDR3 is TGTGCCAGTAGTATAGATGGCAGGGGGTGGAATTCACCCCTCCACTTT.

This clone was observed a single time. The rearrangement uses TRBV6-1 and TRBJ1-1; no firm D call. The CDR3 loop spans 14 amino acids. Per germline, CDR1 MNHNS and CDR2 SASEGT. Trimming pared 3 bases from V and 3 bases from J, leaving 11 bases between. The CDR3, as DNA: TGTGCCAGCAGTGAGCTCTATCGGGACACTGAAGCTTTCTTT. It is translated as CASSELYRDTEAFF.

The chain combines TRBV5-1 with TRBJ2-3, with D possibly matching TRBD1 (6 bases). The germline CDR1 and CDR2 sequences are SGHRS and YFSETQ. This CDR3 has 16 amino acids. V lost 0 bases to trimming and J lost 3 bases, with 14 bases between them. The CDR3 reads CASSLEGGGGTDTQYF. The CDR3 coding sequence is TGCGCCAGCAGCTTGGAAGGGGGTGGTGGAACAGATACGCAGTATTTT.

The chain has TRBV6-5 and TRBJ1-4; D call uncertain. The CDR3 sequence is 15 residues long. Between the trimmed V and J ends, which lost 0 bases and 8 bases, there was a span of 13 bases. Germline V gene sequence: CDR1 MNHEY, CDR2 SVGAGI. CDR3 loop: CASSYSSSGGEKLFF. CDR3 DNA: TGTGCCAGCAGTTACTCCTCCTCCGGAGGCGAAAAACTGTTTTTT.

The genes are TRBV27 and TRBJ1-2; 7 nucleotides line up with TRBD1. The CDR3 contains 14 residues. The V and J ends lost 5 bases and 6 bases, in that order; junction bases with no gene match: 9. Germline loops: CDR1 MNHEY, CDR2 SMNVEV (reference sequence). The CDR3 reads CASSLGDRDHGYTF. The CDR3 coding sequence is TGTGCCAGCAGTCTCGGTGACAGGGACCATGGCTACACCTTC.

The genes are TRBV30 and TRBJ1-2, with 7 bases aligning to TRBD1. V was clipped by 1 base and J by 4 bases; unmatched bases: 6. Germline V gene lookup returns CDR1 GTSNPN and CDR2 SVGIG (reference sequence). The CDR3 is made up of 14 amino acids. The CDR3 spells CAWSGGQRLYGYTF. The CDR3 coding sequence is TGTGCCTGGAGTGGGGGACAGAGACTCTATGGCTACACCTTC. The whole variable domain, remainder taken from reference TRBV30 and TRBJ1-2, is SQTIHQWPATLVQPVGSPLSLECTVEGTSNPNLYWYRQAAGRGLQLLFYSVGIGQISSEVPQNLSASRPQDRQFILSSKKLLLSDSGFYLCAWSGGQRLYGYTFGSGTRLTVV.

The chain employs TRBV5-1 and TRBJ1-1; tentative D call: TRBD1 (6 bases). Per germline, CDR1 SGHRS and CDR2 YFSETQ. V gave up 4 bases and J gave up 4 bases, with 14 bases separating them. This CDR3 is built from 14 residues. The CDR3 spells CASSVQGGVTEAFF. The CDR3 region has the DNA TGCGCCAGCAGCGTACAGGGTGGGGTCACTGAAGCTTTCTTT. Drawing the rest from reference TRBV5-1 and TRBJ1-1, the complete variable domain is KAGVTQTPRYLIKTRGQQVTLSCSPISGHRSVSWYQQTPGQGLQFLFEYFSETQRNKGNFPGRFSGRQFSNSRSEMNVSTLELGDSALYLCASSVQGGVTEAFFGQGTRLTVV.

The chain employs TRBV3-1 (or the pseudogene TRBV3-2) and TRBJ2-1; D is undetermined. Trimming cost V 0 bases and J 0 bases, with 6 bases left between them. The length of the CDR3 is 15 residues. CDR1 and CDR2 (germline): LGHDT, YNNKEL (reference sequence). In nucleotides, the CDR3 is TGTGCCAGCAGCCAAGAGGGCCACTCCTACAATGAGCAGTTCTTC. This translates into CASSQEGHSYNEQFF.

The chain is built from TRBV11-1 and TRBJ2-3; D may be TRBD2 (7 bases). V lost 7 bases and J lost 3, with 17 bases in between. The germline V gene has CDR1 SGHAT and CDR2 FQDESV (reference sequence). The CDR3 is 15 amino acids. In nucleotides, the CDR3 is TGTGCCAGCACCCGAGGGAGGGGGGGTACAGATACGCAGTATTTT. Encoded protein: CASTRGRGGTDTQYF.

This chain joins TRBV4-1 and TRBJ1-3, with D unclear. CDR1 MGHRA and CDR2 YSYEKL come from the germline V gene. The germline V and J ends were trimmed by 8 bases and 0 bases, with 14 bases remaining between them. CDR3 size: 15 residues. The DNA of the CDR3 is TGCGCCAGCGGGCACCAGTTTAGCTCTGGAAACACCATATATTTT. It translates to CASGHQFSSGNTIYF.

The chain uses TRBV11-1 and TRBJ1-1, with D hard to call. The CDR3 spans 13 residues. V was shortened by 5 bases and J by 2 bases, with 9 bases between the two germline ends. Germline-derived CDR1 and CDR2 are SGHAT and FQDESV (reference sequence). CDR3 sequence: CASSAQANTEAFF. For the CDR3, the DNA is TGTGCCAGCAGCGCCCAAGCAAACACTGAAGCTTTCTTT.

The J gene is TRBJ2-3, the V gene TRBV4-1, with TRBD2 identical over 9 bases. Germline V gene sequence: CDR1 MGHRA, CDR2 YSYEKL. V lost 4 bases and J lost 5; bases outside the gene matches: 4. There are 14 residues in the CDR3. Written as DNA, the CDR3 is TGCGCCAGCAGCCGCGGGGGGGCCGGAGATACGCAGTATTTT. Protein: CASSRGGAGDTQYF.

The gene calls are TRBV9 and TRBJ2-2; a weak D match, TRBD2 (6 bases). Trimming removed 0 bases from V and 4 bases from J, with 13 bases in between. CDR1 SGDLS and CDR2 YYNGEE come from the germline V gene. The CDR3 spans 16 residues. CDR3 nucleotide sequence: TGTGCCAGCAGCGTAGTGGGTTCCGGGGGCACCGGGGAGCTGTTTTTT. The encoded protein is CASSVVGSGGTGELFF.

The V gene is TRBV5-1, the J gene TRBJ2-1, with a tentative D call TRBD1 (6 bases). V gave up 1 base and J gave up 7 bases, with 15 bases separating them. CDR3 length: 15 residues. Germline V gene sequence: CDR1 SGHRS, CDR2 YFSETQ. The DNA for the CDR3 is TGCGCCAGCAGCTTGATGCAGGGGTGGGGTAATGAGCAGTTCTTC. As protein: CASSLMQGWGNEQFF.

This chain links TRBV19 with TRBJ1-5; D may be TRBD1 (5 bases). Per germline, CDR1 LNHDA and CDR2 SQIVND (reference sequence). The CDR3 totals 14 residues. Trimming removed 2 bases at V and 2 bases at J, with 7 bases between. CDR3 coding DNA: TGTGCCAGTAGTATACAGGGCGGCAATCAGCCCCAGCATTTT. It yields the protein CASSIQGGNQPQHF.

The chain employs TRBV2 and TRBJ1-1; no reliable D call. The length of the CDR3 is 13 residues. The germline gives CDR1 SNHLY, CDR2 FYNNEI. Trimming pared 1 base from V and 2 bases from J, leaving 5 bases between. The CDR3 is CASSEVANTEAFF. The CDR3 DNA is TGTGCCAGCAGTGAAGTGGCAAACACTGAAGCTTTCTTT.

The rearrangement uses TRBV7-2 and TRBJ1-1, with 7 bases that match TRBD1. Trimming took 3 bases from V and 0 from J; bases not matched to a gene: 7. This CDR3 has 16 amino acids. Germline CDR1 reads SGHTA; CDR2 reads FQGNSA. For the CDR3, the DNA is TGTGCCAGCAGCTTCTGGACAGGAACCATGAACACTGAAGCTTTCTTT. Its translation: CASSFWTGTMNTEAFF.

The V gene is TRBV3-1 (or the pseudogene TRBV3-2), the J gene TRBJ1-2, with a possible D match to TRBD1 (5 bases). CDR1 and CDR2 from the germline V gene are LGHDT and YNNKEL (reference sequence). CDR3 length: 15 residues. The ends were cut back, 1 base at V and 0 bases at J, with 9 bases in the middle. The CDR3 protein is CASSQVGLSNYGYTF. Here the CDR3 DNA reads TGTGCCAGCAGCCAAGTGGGACTCTCTAACTATGGCTACACCTTC.